One sample yielded the 16 T cell receptor beta chains listed below, sequenced in a study of human T cells and chemical hapten exposure. The time point: healthy volunteer bleed at 6 weeks. The authors' total RNA extraction used unfractionated whole blood. TCRdb redid the calling of the RACE reads with MiXCR, one entry per CDR3 protein. This sample has around 65,000 distinct CDR3 sequences, with around 6.3% found just once. Sequencing used whole blood. These receptors were collected from a female donor in good health. Some clones in this sample may be carry-over from other donors' samples.

In this sample, this clonotype turned up many times. The chain links TRBV18 to TRBJ1-5, with TRBD1 identical over 10 bases. This CDR3 contains 15 residues. V trimming: 4 bases; J trimming: 3 bases; junction bases outside the gene matches: 3. Germline V lookup: CDR1 KGHSH, CDR2 LQKENI. In DNA, the CDR3 is TGTGCCAGCTCACGGACAGGGGGAGACAATCAGCCCCAGCATTTT. It yields the protein CASSRTGGDNQPQHF.

This chain links TRBV28 with TRBJ1-4; D gene ambiguous. In germline, CDR1 is MDHEN, CDR2 SYDVKM. The CDR3 has 13 amino acids. The V end lost 3 bases, the J end lost 6 bases, and 8 bases lay between the germline ends. CDR3 DNA sequence: TGTGCCAGCAGTTTTCCGGGTTATGAAAAACTGTTTTTT. Translating gives CASSFPGYEKLFF.

This clonotype was seen more than once but under ten times. The genes are TRBV6-5 and TRBJ2-2; 9 bases line up with TRBD2. CDR3 length: 15 residues. The germline CDR1 and CDR2 sequences are MNHEY and SVGAGI. Trimming at V came to 0 bases and at J to 5 bases, leaving 1 base not matched to a gene. As DNA, the CDR3 is TGTGCCAGCAGTTACTCGCGGGAGGGGACCGGGGAGCTGTTTTTT. It is translated as CASSYSREGTGELFF.

The chain combines TRBV6-2 or TRBV6-3 with TRBJ2-1; the D gene is possibly TRBD2 (5 bases). CDR1 is MNHEY and CDR2 is SVGEGT in the germline V gene. V dropped 6 bases and J dropped 0 bases, with 12 bases sitting between them. CDR3 size: 15 residues. The CDR3 DNA sequence: TGTGCCAGCAGCCCGACGGGAAGCTCCTACAATGAGCAGTTCTTC. Protein: CASSPTGSSYNEQFF.

This sequence joins TRBV7-9 and TRBJ1-6, with D unresolved. Per the germline V gene, CDR1 is SEHNR and CDR2 is FQNEAQ (reference sequence). V gave up 2 bases and J gave up 5 bases, with 4 bases separating them. There are 13 residues in the CDR3. The CDR3 DNA is TGTGCCAGCAGCTTACGGGATAATTCACCCCTCCACTTT. This translates into CASSLRDNSPLHF. Full variable domain (outside the CDR3, taken from reference TRBV7-9 and TRBJ1-6): DTGVSQNPRHKITKRGQNVTFRCDPISEHNRLYWYRQTLGQGPEFLTYFQNEAQLEKSRLLSDRFSAERPKGSFSTLEIQRTEQGDSAMYLCASSLRDNSPLHFGNGTRLTVT.

The table lists this clonotype with many counts. This chain joins TRBV6-1 and TRBJ2-7, with 8 bases lining up with TRBD1. Losses at the gene ends were 5 bases for V and 1 base for J; bases not matched to a gene: 4. This CDR3 has 14 residues. Germline V gives CDR1 MNHNS, CDR2 SASEGT. CDR3 protein: CASSSQGASYEQYF. For the CDR3, the DNA is TGTGCCAGCAGTTCCCAGGGGGCATCCTACGAGCAGTACTTC.

This clonotype appeared a few times. The rearrangement joins TRBV5-1 to TRBJ1-5, with 7 bases that match TRBD1. CDR1 is SGHRS, CDR2 YFSETQ, per germline. The J segment lost 4 bases and the V segment lost 0 bases, leaving 4 bases of the junction unmatched. The CDR3 runs to 15 residues. CDR3 sequence: CASSLGDSINQPQHF. The CDR3 DNA reads TGCGCCAGCAGCTTGGGGGACAGCATTAATCAGCCCCAGCATTTT.

This clonotype was recorded at least ten times. The V gene is TRBV20-1, the J gene TRBJ1-3, with unresolved D. The germline CDR1 and CDR2 sequences are DFQATT and SNEGSKA (reference sequence). V was cut by 0 bases and J by 1 base, with 1 base left in between. The CDR3 runs 12 residues. The CDR3 region has the DNA TGCAGTGCTAGAGAGTCTGGAAACACCATATATTTT. Amino acid sequence: CSARESGNTIYF.

Many counts were recorded for this clonotype. The chain recombines TRBV15 with TRBJ2-7; perhaps TRBD2 as D (6 bases). V dropped 5 bases and J dropped 3 bases, with 11 bases sitting between them. CDR1 and CDR2 (germline): LNHNV, YYDKDF (reference sequence). The CDR3 is 13 residues long. CDR3 DNA: TGTGCCACCAGCTACGGGACTTACTACGAGCAGTACTTC. Its translation is CATSYGTYYEQYF.

V usage is TRBV5-1 and J usage is TRBJ2-5; D perhaps matches TRBD1 (6 bases). CDR3 length: 15 amino acids. Germline CDR1 reads SGHRS; CDR2 reads YFSETQ. With 3 bases removed from V and 5 bases from J, the gap between germline ends came to 17 bases. As DNA, the CDR3 is TGCGCCAGCAGCTCATCGACAGGAATGAGTGAGACCCAGTACTTC. It translates to CASSSSTGMSETQYF.

A few counts support this clonotype. The V call is TRBV6-5, the J call TRBJ1-5; tentative D call: TRBD1 (5 bases). Trimming removed 2 bases from V and 1 base from J, with 9 bases in between. CDR1 and CDR2 (germline): MNHEY, SVGAGI. The CDR3 spans 15 residues. This CDR3 reads CASSYSGGSNQPQHF. The DNA of the CDR3 is TGTGCCAGCAGTTACAGCGGGGGAAGCAATCAGCCCCAGCATTTT.

This clonotype has a count of ten or more. The chain joins TRBV9 to TRBJ2-4; tentative D call: TRBD2 (5 bases). This CDR3 spans 16 amino acids. Germline V lookup: CDR1 SGDLS, CDR2 YYNGEE. Trimming took 4 bases from V and 0 from J, leaving 14 bases between them. CDR3 nucleotides: TGTGCCAGCAGCCCCAGCGGCAGTGCAGCCAAAAACATTCAGTACTTC. This gives the protein CASSPSGSAAKNIQYF.

This clonotype was observed at least ten times. The genes are TRBV28 and TRBJ2-7; D ambiguous. The CDR3 runs 14 residues. V lost 3 bases, J lost 3 bases, and 12 bases lay in between. Germline values: CDR1 MDHEN, CDR2 SYDVKM. CDR3 protein: CASSFRQARYEQYF. The CDR3 bases are TGTGCCAGCAGTTTTCGGCAGGCTCGCTACGAGCAGTACTTC.

This clonotype was counted ten times or more. The V gene is TRBV27, the J gene TRBJ1-6, with D unclear. Between the trimmed V and J ends, which lost 0 bases and 1 base, there was a span of 7 bases. Germline assignment: CDR1 MNHEY and CDR2 SMNVEV (reference sequence). This CDR3 is 16 amino acids long. The CDR3: CASSLSMGSYNSPLHF. CDR3 nucleotide sequence: TGTGCCAGCAGTTTATCGATGGGTTCCTATAATTCACCCCTCCACTTT.

This clonotype was observed a few times. The J gene is TRBJ2-3, the V gene TRBV11-1, with unresolved D. CDR3 length: 12 amino acids. CDR1 is SGHAT, CDR2 FQDESV, per germline (reference sequence). V gave up 3 bases and J gave up 4 bases, with 5 bases separating them. This CDR3 is CASSFYSDTQYF. The CDR3, as DNA: TGTGCCAGCAGCTTTTACTCAGATACGCAGTATTTT.

This clonotype was picked up many times. CDR3 nucleotides: TGTGCCAGCAGCCAACTACAGGGGTTGGGGGGCTACACCTTC. Translating it yields CASSQLQGLGGYTF. The chain uses TRBV28 and TRBJ1-2; 7 nucleotides match TRBD1. The length of the CDR3 is 14 residues. J was trimmed by 8 bases and V by 6 bases; bases with no gene match: 12. The germline CDR1 and CDR2 sequences are MDHEN and SYDVKM.